Sequencing of this T cell receptor beta chain was carried out in a study of shared clonotypes between healthy human individuals. Researchers divided each subset's genomic DNA evenly across several immunoSEQ plates. TCRdb's copy holds only in-frame clones and misses some; the assay was immunoSEQ multiplex PCR. The sample includes some 300,000 clones, 73% seen only once; the top ten take more than 9%. The table lists this clone with a few counts. Sequenced material: memory CD4+ T cells sorted from blood. Specified subset: CD45RA-negative fraction. The TCR comes from a man aged 30 to 45 in good health.

The CDR3 nucleotides read TGCGCCAGCAGCTTTACTCCTAGCGGGGATCAAGAGACCCAGTACTTC. Its translation: CASSFTPSGDQETQYF. The chain links TRBV5-1 to TRBJ2-5, with 9 bases lining up with TRBD2. This CDR3 is 16 amino acids long. Germline CDR1 reads SGHRS; CDR2 reads YFSETQ. V lost 2 bases and J lost 2; bases outside the gene matches: 7.